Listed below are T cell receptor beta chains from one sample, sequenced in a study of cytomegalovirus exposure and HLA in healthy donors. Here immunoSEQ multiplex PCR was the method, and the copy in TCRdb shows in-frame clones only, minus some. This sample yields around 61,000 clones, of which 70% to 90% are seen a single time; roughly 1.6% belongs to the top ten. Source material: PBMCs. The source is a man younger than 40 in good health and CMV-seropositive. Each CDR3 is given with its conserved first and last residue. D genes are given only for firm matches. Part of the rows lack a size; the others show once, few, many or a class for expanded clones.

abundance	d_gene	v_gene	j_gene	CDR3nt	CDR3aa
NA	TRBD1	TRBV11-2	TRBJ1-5	TGTGCCAGCAGCCTGACAGGGGAGACTCAGCCCCAGCATTTT	CASSLTGETQPQHF
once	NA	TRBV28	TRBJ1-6	TGTGCCAGCAGTCCCGGAGGGTCACCCCTCCACTTT	CASSPGGSPLHF
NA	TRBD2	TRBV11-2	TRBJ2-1	TGTGCCAGCAGCTTTGGCGGGAGTCGGCGTGAGCAGTTCTTC	CASSFGGSRREQFF
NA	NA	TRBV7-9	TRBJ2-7	TGTGCCAGCAGCTTAACGGCCTCGGGAGAGCAGTACTTC	CASSLTASGEQYF
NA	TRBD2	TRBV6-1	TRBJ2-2	TGTGCCAGCAGTGAACTAGCGGACACCGGGGAGCTGTTTTTT	CASSELADTGELFF
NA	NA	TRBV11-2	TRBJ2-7	TGTGCCAGCAGCCCCTCCTGGAGCGAGCAGTACTTC	CASSPSWSEQYF
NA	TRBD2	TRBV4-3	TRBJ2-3	TGCGCCAGCAGCTCCGGACTAGGTGGCACAGATACGCAGTATTTT	CASSSGLGGTDTQYF
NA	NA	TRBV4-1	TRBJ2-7	TGCGCCAGCAGCCTTTTGACAGGCACCTACGAGCAGTACTTC	CASSLLTGTYEQYF
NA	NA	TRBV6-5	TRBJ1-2	TGTGCCAGCAGTCCTGACAGGACCTATAACTATGGCTACACCTTC	CASSPDRTYNYGYTF
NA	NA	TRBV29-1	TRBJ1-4	TGCAGCGTTACAAAGGAGGAAAAACTGTTTTTT	CSVTKEEKLFF
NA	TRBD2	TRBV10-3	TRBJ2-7	TGTGCCACCGGGGGGACGGGGCTCTACGAGCAGTACTTC	CATGGTGLYEQYF
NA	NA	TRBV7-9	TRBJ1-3	TGTGCCAGCAGCTTAGCACAGATCCACTCTGGAAACACCATATATTTT	CASSLAQIHSGNTIYF
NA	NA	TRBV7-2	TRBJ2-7	TGTGCCAGCAGCTTAGTTCTGGGGCAGGGCCTGTACTTC	CASSLVLGQGLYF
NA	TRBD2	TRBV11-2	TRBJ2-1	TGTGCCAGCAGCTGGGAGGGAGCGGGGGGCCGGTTCTTC	CASSWEGAGGRFF
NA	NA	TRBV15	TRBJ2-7	TGTGCCACCAGCAGAGATGCACCCCGACTAGGGAGCGGGTACGAGCAGTACTTC	CATSRDAPRLGSGYEQYF
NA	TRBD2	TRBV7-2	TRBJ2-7	TGTGCCAGCAACCCCATACTAGCGGACGAGCAGTACTTC	CASNPILADEQYF
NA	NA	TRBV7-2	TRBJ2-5	TGTGCCAGCAGCCCCCCTGGGGCCCAAGAGACCCAGTACTTC	CASSPPGAQETQYF
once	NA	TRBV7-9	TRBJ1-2	TGTGCCAGCAGCTTAGCGCGAAGCAGCTACACCTTC	CASSLARSSYTF
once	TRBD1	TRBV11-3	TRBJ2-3	TGTGCCAGCAGCTCACCGGGACAGGGCACAGATACGCAGTATTTT	CASSSPGQGTDTQYF
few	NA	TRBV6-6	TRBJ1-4	TGTGCCAGCAGGGAAGAGCCTGCAGAGGATGAAAAACTGTTTTTT	CASREEPAEDEKLFF
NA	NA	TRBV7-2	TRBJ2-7	TGTGCCAGCAGCTTAGGGCGGGTTTACGAGCAGTACTTC	CASSLGRVYEQYF
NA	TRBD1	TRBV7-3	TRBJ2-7	TGTGCCAGCAGCTTCGGACAGGGCTACGAGCAGTACTTC	CASSFGQGYEQYF
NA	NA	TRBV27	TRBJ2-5	TGTGCCAGCAGTTTTAACAGGCAAGAGACCCAGTACTTC	CASSFNRQETQYF
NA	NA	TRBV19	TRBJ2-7	TGTGCCAGTAGCCAGGAAGGGGCTAGCGTCTACGAGCAGTACTTC	CASSQEGASVYEQYF
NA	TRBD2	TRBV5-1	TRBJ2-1	TGCGCCAGCGGGGGGGAGGGTTACAATGAGCAGTTCTTC	CASGGEGYNEQFF
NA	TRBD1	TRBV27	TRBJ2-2	TGTGCCAGCAGTCTTAATCCACCTGGACAGGGTCGGGCCGGGGAGCTGTTTTTT	CASSLNPPGQGRAGELFF